One sample yielded the 22 T cell receptor beta chains listed below, sequenced in a study of shared clonotypes between healthy human individuals. The method was immunoSEQ multiplex PCR; TCRdb's version includes in-frame clones alone and lacks a portion of them. The table includes 600,000 to 700,000 clones, around 78% detected once. Sequencing was carried out using memory CD4+ T cells sorted from blood. Specified subset: CD45RA-negative fraction. These receptors all stem from a woman aged 25 to 39 in good health.

The chain joins TRBV18 to TRBJ2-1; D is possibly TRBD1 (6 bases). This CDR3 is built from 17 residues. Trimming removed 3 bases from V and 8 bases from J, with 23 bases in between. Germline lookup yields CDR1 KGHSH and CDR2 LQKENI. The CDR3 spells CASSPTLLQGNDDEQFF. CDR3 nucleotide sequence: TGTGCCAGCTCACCCACGTTATTACAGGGCAATGATGATGAGCAGTTCTTC.

V and J are TRBV18 and TRBJ2-5, with D possibly being TRBD2 (5 bases). CDR3 length equals 14 residues. V was shortened by 2 bases and J by 1 base, with 8 bases between the two germline ends. Germline CDR1 and CDR2: KGHSH and LQKENI. The CDR3 sequence is CASSPSSTQETQYF. DNA for the CDR3: TGTGCCAGCTCACCATCTAGCACCCAAGAGACCCAGTACTTC. Looking up the rest from reference TRBV18 and TRBJ2-5 gives the full variable domain: NAGVMQNPRHLVRRRGQEARLRCSPMKGHSHVYWYRQLPEEGLKFMVYLQKENIIDESGMPKERFSAEFPKEGPSILRIQQVVRGDSAAYFCASSPSSTQETQYFGPGTRLLVL.

There are a few counts of this clone. V usage is TRBV2 and J usage is TRBJ1-2; D may be TRBD1 (6 bases). The length of the CDR3 is 14 residues. Per the germline V gene, CDR1 is SNHLY and CDR2 is FYNNEI. Trimming shortened V by 4 bases and J by 3 bases, and 12 bases separated the two germline ends. The CDR3 loop reads CASSGQVGYYGYTF. CDR3 sequence (DNA): TGTGCCAGCAGTGGACAGGTCGGATACTATGGCTACACCTTC.

The V gene is TRBV2, the J gene TRBJ2-7, with D possibly being TRBD1 or TRBD2 (5 bases each). This CDR3 region has 13 residues. CDR1 and CDR2 from the germline V gene are SNHLY and FYNNEI. Trimming pared 4 bases from V and 5 bases from J, leaving 12 bases between. This CDR3 reads CASSVPGRDEQYF. The DNA for the CDR3 is TGTGCCAGCAGTGTCCCGGGGCGGGACGAGCAGTACTTC. Together with reference TRBV2 and TRBJ2-7, the CDR3 gives the full variable domain: EPEVTQTPSHQVTQMGQEVILRCVPISNHLYFYWYRQILGQKVEFLVSFYNNEISEKSEIFDDQFSVERPDGSNFTLKIRSTKLEDSAMYFCASSVPGRDEQYFGPGTRLTVT.

The chain links TRBV2 to TRBJ2-1; 13 bases are a match to TRBD2. The CDR3 runs to 18 residues. CDR1 is SNHLY and CDR2 is FYNNEI in the germline V gene. Trimming cost V 6 bases and J 4 bases; bases outside gene matches: 12. Written as DNA, the CDR3 is TGTGCCAGCAGGGGAATGGGAACTAGCGGGAGGGTTTACAATGAGCAGTTCTTC. Amino acids: CASRGMGTSGRVYNEQFF.

V and J are TRBV6-1 and TRBJ2-2; D unclear. This CDR3 is 15 amino acids long. Trimming removed 5 bases from V and 6 bases from J, with 16 bases in between. Germline assignment: CDR1 MNHNS and CDR2 SASEGT. CDR3 DNA: TGTGCCAGCAGTTGGTTAGGACCGACCGCCGGGGAGCTGTTTTTT. Amino acid sequence: CASSWLGPTAGELFF.

The J gene is TRBJ2-5, the V gene TRBV4-2, with 7 bases matching TRBD2. Germline V gives CDR1 LGHNA, CDR2 YNFKEQ. The CDR3 is 16 amino acids. V dropped 0 bases and J dropped 5; count of bases not matched to a gene: 9. The chain's CDR3 is CASSQDWLAVGETQYF. The CDR3 DNA reads TGTGCCAGCAGCCAAGATTGGCTAGCGGTTGGGGAGACCCAGTACTTC.

In its sample, this clone was seen a few times. This sequence joins TRBV19 and TRBJ2-1; D possibly corresponds to TRBD2 (6 bases). CDR3 length: 15 residues. Germline V gives CDR1 LNHDA, CDR2 SQIVND (reference sequence). V dropped 6 bases and J dropped 4 bases, with 16 bases sitting between them. CDR3 coding DNA: TGTGCCAGTAGAAGGGACTCGACGAAATACAATGAGCAGTTCTTC. It codes for CASRRDSTKYNEQFF.

This chain connects TRBV2 to TRBJ1-2, with D uncertain. V was trimmed by 3 bases and J by 2 bases, leaving 7 bases between them. Germline V gene data show CDR1 as SNHLY and CDR2 as FYNNEI. The CDR3 is 13 amino acids. The CDR3 here is CASSEMQNYGYTF. The CDR3 coding sequence is TGTGCCAGCAGTGAGATGCAAAACTATGGCTACACCTTC. The variable domain in full, completed from reference TRBV2 and TRBJ1-2, reads EPEVTQTPSHQVTQMGQEVILRCVPISNHLYFYWYRQILGQKVEFLVSFYNNEISEKSEIFDDQFSVERPDGSNFTLKIRSTKLEDSAMYFCASSEMQNYGYTFGSGTRLTVV.

The chain joins TRBV7-9 to TRBJ2-2; D possibly corresponds to TRBD1 (6 bases). This CDR3 comprises 17 residues. Between the trimmed V and J ends, which lost 4 bases and 4 bases, there was a span of 19 bases. Germline V CDR1 and CDR2: SEHNR, FQNEAQ (reference sequence). The CDR3 here is CASSWSGTLLGTGELFF. DNA for the CDR3: TGTGCCAGCAGCTGGTCCGGGACACTCCTCGGCACCGGGGAGCTGTTTTTT.

The chain employs TRBV19 and TRBJ2-5; the D call may be TRBD1 or TRBD2 (5 bases each). The closer fit of TRBJ2-7 to the DNA end suggests the J call may be wrong. Per the germline V gene, CDR1 is LNHDA and CDR2 is SQIVND (reference sequence). This CDR3 is 14 amino acids long. The CDR3 reads CASSTSWGSYEQYF. The CDR3 nucleotides read TGTGCCAGTAGTACCTCCTGGGGGTCCTACGAGCAGTACTTC.

The chain uses TRBV27 and TRBJ2-5, with D perhaps TRBD2 (6 bases). Trimming cost V 6 bases and J 5 bases, with 19 bases left between them. Germline CDR1 reads MNHEY; CDR2 reads SMNVEV (reference sequence). The CDR3 contains 15 residues. The CDR3 region is CASRRLGNMAETQYF. The DNA for the CDR3 is TGTGCCAGCAGACGACTAGGAAATATGGCGGAGACCCAGTACTTC.

J is TRBJ2-6 and V is TRBV18, with TRBD1 matching over 12 bases. V lost 6 bases, J lost 3 bases, and 6 bases stayed unmatched. This CDR3 is 17 amino acids long. Germline V gene sequence: CDR1 KGHSH, CDR2 LQKENI. As DNA, the CDR3 is TGTGCCAGCTCTGCGGGACAGGGGGCATATGGGGCCAACGTCCTGACTTTC. This sequence encodes CASSAGQGAYGANVLTF.

This chain links TRBV29-1 with TRBJ2-3; 9 bases are shared with TRBD2. Trimming cost V 3 bases and J 6 bases; bases outside gene matches: 7. The CDR3 length is 14 residues. Per germline, CDR1 SQVTM and CDR2 ANQGSEA. The CDR3 nucleotides are TGCAGCGTTGAGATAGCGGGAGTTTTTGATACGCAGTATTTT. Amino acids: CSVEIAGVFDTQYF.

This clone was counted only a few times. The chain has TRBV5-1 and TRBJ2-7; 9 bases are a match to TRBD2. The CDR3 has 17 residues. Germline V lookup: CDR1 SGHRS, CDR2 YFSETQ. The J segment lost 1 base and the V segment lost 0 bases, leaving 8 bases of the junction unmatched. CDR3 protein: CASSLAERLAGSYEQYF. As DNA, the CDR3 is TGCGCCAGCAGCTTGGCTGAAAGGCTAGCGGGATCCTACGAGCAGTACTTC.

Concerning this clone: Its ends do not fully match the called genes, so a read error is possible. The chain links TRBV15 to TRBJ2-2; D gene ambiguous. The CDR3 totals 13 residues. Germline loops: CDR1 LNHNV, CDR2 YYDKDF (reference sequence). The CDR3 here is CATSRPDTGELFF. CDR3 nucleotide sequence: TGTGCCACCAGCAGACCCGACACTGGGGAGCTGTTTTTT.

The chain combines TRBV2 with TRBJ1-5; D is ambiguous. The length of the CDR3 is 14 residues. CDR1 is SNHLY, CDR2 FYNNEI, per germline. V was shortened by 6 bases and J by 1 base, with 10 bases between the two germline ends. As DNA, the CDR3 is TGTGCCAGCAGCACAGTGACCAGCAATCAGCCCCAGCATTTT. Its translation: CASSTVTSNQPQHF. The full variable domain, with the rest looked up from reference TRBV2 and TRBJ1-5, is EPEVTQTPSHQVTQMGQEVILRCVPISNHLYFYWYRQILGQKVEFLVSFYNNEISEKSEIFDDQFSVERPDGSNFTLKIRSTKLEDSAMYFCASSTVTSNQPQHFGDGTRLSIL.

The J gene is TRBJ2-1, the V gene TRBV9; unclear D gene. Germline V gives CDR1 SGDLS, CDR2 YYNGEE. The CDR3 length is 12 residues. V shed 3 bases and J shed 6 bases, with 7 bases lying between them. CDR3 sequence reads: CASSADGNEQFF. The CDR3 DNA sequence: TGTGCCAGCAGCGCGGACGGCAATGAGCAGTTCTTC.

The chain uses TRBV11-2 and TRBJ1-4; D is perhaps TRBD1 (6 bases). The CDR3 is 17 amino acids. The germline CDR1 and CDR2 sequences are SGHAT and FQNNGV. Trimming cost V 1 base and J 4 bases, with 16 bases left between them. The CDR3, as DNA: TGTGCCAGCAGCTTAGGTCTTACGGCAGGGGTTAATGAAAAACTGTTTTTT. It is translated as CASSLGLTAGVNEKLFF.

This chain connects TRBV5-8 to TRBJ2-7; 7 bases are shared with TRBD2. CDR3 length equals 15 residues. CDR1 is SGHTS, CDR2 YDEGEE, per germline. J lost 2 bases, V lost 1 base, and 6 bases had no gene match. The CDR3 loop is CASSLSLAFTYEQYF. As DNA, the CDR3 is TGTGCCAGCAGCTTGTCACTAGCGTTTACCTACGAGCAGTACTTC.

The rearrangement joins TRBV7-2 to TRBJ1-3; D not resolved. This CDR3 is 16 amino acids long. Trimming cost V 6 bases and J 1 base, with 16 bases left between them. CDR1 and CDR2 from the germline V gene are SGHTA and FQGNSA. The CDR3 nucleotides read TGTGCCAGCAGACTCGCTCCGACCCGGTCTGGAAACACCATATATTTT. Residues: CASRLAPTRSGNTIYF.

The J gene is TRBJ2-7, the V gene TRBV6-1; 7 bases align to TRBD1. Trimming cost V 7 bases and J 3 bases; bases outside gene matches: 9. CDR1 MNHNS and CDR2 SASEGT come from the germline V gene. The CDR3 is 14 residues long. CDR3 in amino acids: CASNRGHDLYEQYF. CDR3 DNA sequence: TGTGCCAGCAACAGGGGACACGACCTCTACGAGCAGTACTTC.